Sequencing of this TCR beta chain was carried out in a study of graft-versus-host responses after intestinal transplantation (dated by TCRdb to the early 2020s). Background on the whole study: Multivisceral, liver-intestinal, or isolated intestinal transplants were received by the recipients. Samples from a few later patients were sequenced in-house on an Illumina MiSeq with MiXCR processing rather than by the commercial service. Every recipient was given anti-thymocyte globulin induction, followed by roughly 3 years of maintenance tacrolimus and steroids. To identify alloreactive clones, pre-transplant mixed lymphocyte reaction products were sequenced and then compared with unstimulated pre-transplant donor and recipient T cells. After intestinal transplantation, graft-versus-host and host-versus-graft alloreactive T cell clones were followed in the graft, circulation and bone marrow using bulk TCR-beta CDR3 sequencing. The cohort enrolled about two dozen intestinal transplant recipients including one retransplant, and a few patients lacking pretransplant specimens were excluded. A peak of at least 4% donor T cells among recipient peripheral blood mononuclear cells was the definition used for donor T cell macrochimerism. Study-wide findings and limitations: Early after transplant, peak levels of circulating GvH clones were associated with declines in HvG clones. Conclusions were limited by the relatively low number and heterogeneity of intestinal transplant patients. GvH clones were detected in recipient bone marrow, and some of these GvH clones were observed earlier in ileal mucosa or blood, consistent with an intestinal mucosal origin. Patients with donor T cell macrochimerism had high GvH to HvG T cell clonal ratios in their allografts.

The germline V gene sets CDR1 to SGHVS and CDR2 to FQNEAQ. The junction carries 15 bases between V and J, which are trimmed by 2 bases and 4 bases respectively. The CDR3 has 16 amino acids, counting the end cysteine and phenylalanine. Just CDR3 DNA is preserved here, 48 bases in frame from base 1. Library construction relied on the immunoSEQ multiplex PCR assay. For most patients, genomic DNA was isolated with the Qiagen DNeasy Blood and Tissue Kit and sent frozen to Adaptive Biotechnologies for TCR sequencing. Adaptive Biotechnologies carried out high-throughput TCR-beta CDR3 sequencing of genomic DNA for most patients. As for the authors' bioinformatics: Adaptive's ImmunoSEQ software supplied the TCR sequencing data for around 17 patients, while MiXCR and VDJtools were used to process three other patients. To correct CD4 versus CD8 sorting errors, any sequence found in both subsets at a frequency ratio below 5:1 was removed. CDR3 nucleotide sequences shared between donor and recipient were removed because their origin could not be assigned. At least 2-fold expansion over unstimulated cells and a minimum CFSE-low frequency of 0.002% (template counts) or 0.001% (read counts) were required for clones to be classified as alloreactive. Mappable clones were those detected in sequenced pre-transplant spleen, lymph node, or MLR CFSE-low populations of the donor or recipient. Cumulative frequency of alloreactive clones was calculated as a percentage of all sequences weighted by copy number. The source is immuneACCESS, and TCRdb retained only in-frame sequences with V and J called. Part of the clones is not carried over; for the studies checked, unresolved V genes explain less than half of this, and the remainder is unexplained. Clone size and V and J calls were adopted from that table, with D and trimming inferred from the DNA. The sample data list fewer than 120,000 clones, and 90% to 95% of these were observed just once. The top ten hold less than 0.55% of the sample.

This specimen's time point label, per the study, means: cells obtained before transplantation from donor or recipient. CD3+CD4+ and CD3+CD8+ populations were FACS-sorted from unstimulated pre-transplant donor and recipient cells taken from spleen or lymph nodes. For this clone: Its antigen specificity is not known. The input lacks base qualities; no much larger clone sits a single base away.

This clonotype was obtained from a human donor who received an intestinal transplant. The chain is made from TRBV7-8 and TRBJ2-1; the D gene identity is not certain. This specimen was unstimulated CD8+ T cells sorted from spleen or lymph node cells, taken before intestinal transplant. In nucleotide form, the sequence is TGTGCCAGCAGCTTAAATTCTGGAGTAGGTTACAATGAGCAGTTCTTC. This translates into CASSLNSGVGYNEQFF.